These T cell receptor beta chains were read from a single sample in a study of vaccination and CD4 T cells after COVID-19. Their target antigens are unknown. One entry per CDR3 protein, called by TCRdb with MiXCR from the PCR reads. The sample has about 21,000 distinct CDR3 sequences, 67% seen once; the top ten hold about 8.3%. The sample taken for sequencing was CD4+ T cells from blood, cultured in vitro. The receptors originated from a human donor who had recovered from COVID-19. Both conserved end residues are part of each CDR3. D genes are given only for firm matches. Only part of the rows carry a size: once, few, many, or a class if the clone is expanded.

j_gene	abundance	v_gene	d_gene	CDR3nt	CDR3aa
TRBJ1-1	once	TRBV7-2	-	TGTGCCAGCAGCTTAGTCGGACGTGAAGCTTTCTTT	CASSLVGREAFF
TRBJ1-1	medium-sized	TRBV7-2	TRBD1	TGTGCCAGCAGCCCACAGGGGGAGTTAGAAGCTTTCTTT	CASSPQGELEAFF
TRBJ2-5	-	TRBV11-2	TRBD2	TGTGCCAGCAGCTTCTCTAGCGGGACCTCGGGGGAGACCCAGTACTTC	CASSFSSGTSGETQYF
TRBJ1-2	few	TRBV27	-	TGTGCCAGTACGACGGGGAGGAGAGGCTACACCTTC	CASTTGRRGYTF
TRBJ2-3	-	TRBV20-1	-	TGCAGTGCCAGGGAGCTAGCGAGGGCTCTAACAGATACGCAGTATTTT	CSARELARALTDTQYF
TRBJ2-1	-	TRBV15	-	TGTGCCACCAGCAGTAGTAAATCAGGTGATGCCTACAATGAGCAGTTCTTC	CATSSSKSGDAYNEQFF
TRBJ1-5	-	TRBV9	-	TGTGCCAGCAGCAACCGACGCCCCGAAGGGCAGCCCCAGCATTTT	CASSNRRPEGQPQHF
TRBJ1-2	-	TRBV29-1	-	TGCAGCGCCCCCGGGCCTAACTATGGCTACACCTTC	CSAPGPNYGYTF
TRBJ1-6	-	TRBV27	TRBD1	TGTGCCAGCAGAACCGGGACAGGGAATTCACCCCTCCACTTT	CASRTGTGNSPLHF
TRBJ2-6	-	TRBV27	TRBD2	TGTGCCAGCGGCGCTAGCGGGAGAGCTGGGGCCAACGTCCTGACTTTC	CASGASGRAGANVLTF
TRBJ2-7	few	TRBV28	TRBD1	TGTGCCAGCAGTTCGCCGGGACAGGGGCTCTACGAGCAGTACTTC	CASSSPGQGLYEQYF
TRBJ1-4	large	TRBV20-1	TRBD1	TGCAGTGGAAGCCCGGGACAGGGTACGCGGGGGGAAAAACTGTTTTTT	CSGSPGQGTRGEKLFF
TRBJ1-1	-	TRBV12-3/TRBV12-4	TRBD1	TGTGCCAGCACCAGGACAGGGGAAAACACTGAAGCTTTCTTT	CASTRTGENTEAFF
TRBJ1-6	-	TRBV10-3	-	TGTGCCATCAGTGCAGCCGCGACGAATTCACCCCTCCACTTT	CAISAAATNSPLHF
TRBJ2-7	-	TRBV19	TRBD1	TGTGCCAGTAGGCATTCGGGACAGCGGTCCTACGAGCAGTACTTC	CASRHSGQRSYEQYF
TRBJ1-1	-	TRBV15	-	TGTGCCACCAGCAAGCAAGGGGGACGATCTGAAGCTTTCTTT	CATSKQGGRSEAFF
TRBJ1-2	-	TRBV28	-	TGTGCCAGCAGTTTTCTGAGGTTGGACTATGGCTACACCTTC	CASSFLRLDYGYTF
TRBJ2-2	-	TRBV28	TRBD2	TGTGCCAGCAGTTTTATTGATGGACTAGCGAAAGGCACCGGGGAGCTGTTTTTT	CASSFIDGLAKGTGELFF
TRBJ2-3	-	TRBV7-2	TRBD1	TGTGCCAGCGAGATGGGACAGTTCGATACGCAGTATTTT	CASEMGQFDTQYF
TRBJ2-1	once	TRBV28	TRBD2	TGTGCCCGGCCCTTGGCGGGGGGGACCAATGAGCAGTTCTTC	CARPLAGGTNEQFF
TRBJ1-1	-	TRBV19	-	TGTGCCAGCGATGGTAGGTTCAAGGCTGAAGCTTTCTTT	CASDGRFKAEAFF
TRBJ1-1	-	TRBV30	-	TGTGCCTGGAGCGGCCACCTGGAAAACACTGAAGCTTTCTTT	CAWSGHLENTEAFF
TRBJ2-4	-	TRBV7-9	TRBD2	TGTGCCAGCAGCTCCGGACTAGCGGGAGGGCCAGTGGACATTCAGTACTTC	CASSSGLAGGPVDIQYF
TRBJ2-4	-	TRBV28	-	TGTGCCAGCAGATCCGGGGGCTCCAAAAACATTCAGTACTTC	CASRSGGSKNIQYF
TRBJ1-5	-	TRBV7-2	TRBD1	TGTGCCAGCAGCTTAGGTCCGGGACAGGGGAGGTATCAGCCCCAGCATTTT	CASSLGPGQGRYQPQHF
TRBJ2-1	-	TRBV20-1	TRBD2	TGCAGTGCTAGAAACACCGGGACTAGCGGTTCCTACAATGAGCAGTTCTTC	CSARNTGTSGSYNEQFF
TRBJ2-2	-	TRBV6-1	TRBD2	TGTGCCAGCAGGACTAGCGGGCTGAACACCGGGGAGCTGTTTTTT	CASRTSGLNTGELFF
TRBJ2-7	-	TRBV20-1	TRBD2	TGCAGTGCCAGACTAGCGGGAGGGGTTTTTTACGAGCAGTACTTC	CSARLAGGVFYEQYF
TRBJ2-5	-	TRBV20-1	TRBD2	TGCAGTGCTCAGAAGGGGGACGGGAGGGCCCGGGAGACCCAGTACTTC	CSAQKGDGRARETQYF
TRBJ2-1	-	TRBV20-1	-	TGCAGTGCTAGGATTTCGGGACGGCGTTCGGAGCAGTTCTTC	CSARISGRRSEQFF
TRBJ1-3	-	TRBV6-1	-	TGTGCCAGCAGACGGACGGCGAGCTCTGGAAACACCATATATTTT	CASRRTASSGNTIYF
TRBJ1-6	few	TRBV27	TRBD1	TGTGCCAGCGCCCGGGACAGGGTATTTTCACCCCTCCACTTT	CASARDRVFSPLHF
TRBJ1-1	-	TRBV19	-	TGTGCCAGTAGTATCCCATTCGAGGGGGCTGAAGCTTTCTTT	CASSIPFEGAEAFF
TRBJ1-6	few	TRBV21-1	-	TGTGCCAGCAGCAAAGTACAGTCCGGGACAGGGGGCGGAAATTCACCCCTCCACTTT	CASSKVQSGTGGGNSPLHF
TRBJ2-7	-	TRBV7-9	TRBD1	TGTGCCAGCAGCTTCTCCAAGACAGGGGCCTCGTCCTACGAGCAGTACTTC	CASSFSKTGASSYEQYF
TRBJ1-5	few	TRBV19	TRBD1	TGTGCCAGTAGGGTAGGACAGGGGCATAGCAATCAGCCCCAGCATTTT	CASRVGQGHSNQPQHF
TRBJ2-3	medium-sized	TRBV20-1	-	TGCAGTGCCGGCCGGCTAGCAAAGGCAGATACGCAGTATTTT	CSAGRLAKADTQYF
TRBJ2-7	few	TRBV6-2/TRBV6-3	TRBD2	TGTGCCAGCAGGACTAGCGGACCCTACGAGCAGTACTTC	CASRTSGPYEQYF
TRBJ1-1	few	TRBV15	TRBD1	TGTGCCACCAGCAGAAGGACAGGGGGCGACAGGAACACTGAAGCTTTCTTT	CATSRRTGGDRNTEAFF
TRBJ1-1	few	TRBV7-2	-	TGTGCCAGCAGCCTAATGGAGGATACTGAAGCTTTCTTT	CASSLMEDTEAFF
TRBJ1-5	-	TRBV12-3/TRBV12-4	-	TGTGCCAGCAGCCAAGGACAGTTAAATCAGCCCCAGCATTTT	CASSQGQLNQPQHF
TRBJ1-5	few	TRBV20-1	TRBD1	TGCAGTGCCTCAACCCGACAGGGGGGCAATCAGCCCCAGCATTTT	CSASTRQGGNQPQHF
TRBJ1-2	-	TRBV7-9	TRBD1	TGTGCCAGCAGCTCCACAGGGGGCGCCGATGGCTACACCTTC	CASSSTGGADGYTF
TRBJ1-1	-	TRBV19	-	TGTGCCAGTAGTATAGGGCAGGGGAACACTGAAGCTTTCTTT	CASSIGQGNTEAFF
TRBJ1-5	-	TRBV28	-	TGTGCCAGCAGTTTCTCGGGACACCGTAAGGGCAATCAGCCCCAGCATTTT	CASSFSGHRKGNQPQHF
TRBJ1-2	-	TRBV29-1	-	TGCAGCGTAGTTCTGCGGCAGGGGAATGGCTACACCTTC	CSVVLRQGNGYTF
TRBJ2-3	-	TRBV20-1	-	TGCAGTGCTTCGGACTGGGGGAGCACAGATACGCAGTATTTT	CSASDWGSTDTQYF
TRBJ1-6	few	TRBV6-1	-	TGTGCCACCTCGGGGGAAATTTGGGGAAATAATTCACCCCTCCACTTT	CATSGEIWGNNSPLHF
TRBJ1-6	-	TRBV30	-	TGTGCCTGGAGTCCCAGAGGCTCCTATAATTCACCCCTCCACTTT	CAWSPRGSYNSPLHF
TRBJ2-5	-	TRBV19	TRBD2	TGTGCCAGTAGTAAATGGACTAGCGTTGAGACCCAGTACTTC	CASSKWTSVETQYF
TRBJ2-1	-	TRBV6-2/TRBV6-3	TRBD1	TGTGCCAGCAGTTACACAGGGGTCAACAATGAGCAGTTCTTC	CASSYTGVNNEQFF
TRBJ1-1	-	TRBV7-3	TRBD1	TGTGCCAGCAGCTTAACGGACAGGGGAAACACTGAAGCTTTCTTT	CASSLTDRGNTEAFF
TRBJ1-2	-	TRBV30	-	TGTGCCTGGAGTGTATACAGGAACTATGGCTACACCTTC	CAWSVYRNYGYTF